Listed below are T cell receptor beta chains from one sample, sequenced in a study of control samples from healthy donors and cancer patients. Profiling relied on immunoSEQ multiplex PCR, and the TCRdb table lists in-frame clones only, not all of them. This sample has more than 50,000 clones, with 88% found just once. Source material: blood. These TCRs come from a man aged 50-59 years in good health. CDR3s include the opening cysteine and the closing phenylalanine or tryptophan. D genes are given only for firm matches. Expanded clones get a size class; other rows say once, few or many, or leave the size out.

V gene	J gene	D gene	clone size	CDR3 protein	CDR3 DNA
TRBV27	TRBJ2-2	NA	NA	CASSLVGTGELFF	TGTGCCAGCAGTTTAGTCGGAACCGGGGAGCTGTTTTTT
TRBV24-1	TRBJ2-1	NA	NA	CATSDPGGAGNNEQFF	TGTGCCACCAGTGATCCCGGCGGGGCGGGGAACAATGAGCAGTTCTTC
TRBV28	TRBJ2-5	NA	NA	CASSLLSRSGETQYF	TGTGCCAGCAGTTTATTAAGTAGGTCGGGTGAGACCCAGTACTTC
TRBV28	TRBJ2-2	NA	once	CASSFRDRHTGELFF	TGTGCCAGCAGTTTTCGTGACAGACACACCGGGGAGCTGTTTTTT
TRBV18	TRBJ2-5	NA	NA	CASSTEGETQYF	TGTGCCAGCTCAACAGAGGGAGAGACCCAGTACTTC
TRBV4-2	TRBJ2-1	TRBD2	NA	CASSLGGLADNEQFF	TGTGCCAGCAGCCTTGGGGGACTAGCGGACAATGAGCAGTTCTTC
TRBV3-1/TRBV3-2	TRBJ2-1	NA	NA	CASSQVAQGSNEQFF	TGTGCCAGCAGCCAAGTAGCCCAGGGGTCCAATGAGCAGTTCTTC
TRBV5-1	TRBJ2-1	TRBD2	NA	CASSLGLAGGTSYNEQFF	TGCGCCAGCAGCTTGGGACTAGCGGGAGGCACCTCCTACAATGAGCAGTTCTTC
TRBV6-5	TRBJ2-3	NA	NA	CASSPLRSTDTQYF	TGTGCCAGCAGTCCGCTTCGTAGCACAGATACGCAGTATTTT
TRBV7-8	TRBJ1-3	TRBD1	NA	CASSLGGTVSGNTIYF	TGTGCCAGCAGCTTAGGTGGGACAGTCTCTGGAAACACCATATATTTT
TRBV12-3/TRBV12-4	TRBJ1-2	TRBD1	NA	CASKQGVGGYTF	TGTGCCAGCAAACAGGGGGTGGGTGGCTACACCTTC
TRBV2	TRBJ2-1	NA	NA	CASRMASDDEQFF	TGTGCCAGCAGGATGGCTAGCGACGATGAGCAGTTCTTC
TRBV11-2	TRBJ2-1	NA	NA	CASSLAPDTNNEQFF	TGTGCCAGCAGCTTAGCTCCTGACACAAACAATGAGCAGTTCTTC
TRBV3-1/TRBV3-2	TRBJ2-6	NA	NA	CASSHRAGANVLTF	TGTGCCAGCAGCCACAGGGCTGGGGCCAACGTCCTGACTTTC
TRBV3-1/TRBV3-2	TRBJ1-2	NA	NA	CASSQKSLGYTF	TGTGCCAGCAGCCAAAAGTCTCTGGGCTACACCTTC
TRBV5-1	TRBJ1-4	NA	NA	CASSLWPSGEINEKLFF	TGCGCCAGCAGCTTGTGGCCCTCAGGGGAAATTAATGAAAAACTGTTTTTT
TRBV28	TRBJ2-7	NA	NA	CASSPQTGGPEQYF	TGTGCCAGCAGCCCCCAAACGGGCGGACCGGAGCAGTACTTC
TRBV12-2	TRBJ2-1	NA	NA	CASRLAWTYNEQFF	TGTGCAAGTCGCTTAGCATGGACTTACAATGAGCAGTTCTTC
TRBV3-1/TRBV3-2	TRBJ2-7	NA	NA	CASSQGPYEQYF	TGTGCCAGCAGCCAAGGACCCTACGAGCAGTACTTC
TRBV18	TRBJ1-1	NA	NA	CASSPQTDRNTEAFF	TGTGCCAGCTCCCCCCAGACAGATAGGAACACTGAAGCTTTCTTT
TRBV4-2	TRBJ2-7	NA	NA	CASSQDIPASYYEQYF	TGTGCCAGCAGCCAAGATATCCCCGCTAGCTATTACGAGCAGTACTTC
TRBV5-5	TRBJ1-3	NA	few	CASSLVSTVGNTIYF	TGTGCCAGCAGCTTGGTGTCTACAGTCGGCAACACCATATATTTT
TRBV20-1	TRBJ2-7	NA	NA	CSASGSYEQYF	TGCAGTGCTAGTGGATCATACGAGCAGTACTTC
TRBV29-1	TRBJ2-5	TRBD1	NA	CSVGSGGRETQYF	TGCAGCGTTGGGTCAGGGGGCAGGGAGACCCAGTACTTC
TRBV5-5	TRBJ1-5	TRBD1	few	CASSPDRGLRNQPQHF	TGTGCCAGCAGCCCCGACAGGGGGTTGCGGAATCAGCCCCAGCATTTT
TRBV9	TRBJ2-3	TRBD2	NA	CASSVGLAGDADTQYF	TGTGCCAGCAGCGTAGGACTAGCGGGAGATGCAGATACGCAGTATTTT
TRBV7-3	TRBJ2-2	NA	NA	CASSLSVSGNTGELFF	TGTGCCAGCAGCTTATCGGTTAGCGGGAACACCGGGGAGCTGTTTTTT
TRBV18	TRBJ2-1	NA	NA	CASSPPGGGSYNEQFF	TGTGCCAGCTCACCTCCCGGGGGAGGCTCCTACAATGAGCAGTTCTTC
TRBV5-4	TRBJ2-5	NA	NA	CASSLDTTVQETQYF	TGTGCCAGCAGCTTGGACACGACGGTCCAAGAGACCCAGTACTTC
TRBV12-3/TRBV12-4	TRBJ2-3	NA	NA	CASSLQSPRLYF	TGTGCCAGCAGTTTACAGTCTCCTAGGCTGTATTTT
TRBV7-8	TRBJ1-2	NA	few	CASSLALGGLYGYTF	TGTGCCAGCAGCTTAGCGCTGGGCGGTTTGTATGGCTACACCTTC
TRBV6-5	TRBJ1-1	TRBD1	NA	CASRGTGGGTEAFF	TGTGCCAGCAGGGGGACAGGGGGAGGCACTGAAGCTTTCTTT
TRBV9	TRBJ1-3	NA	NA	CASSVEGNTIYF	TGTGCCAGCAGCGTAGAAGGAAACACCATATATTTT
TRBV23-1	TRBJ2-1	TRBD2	NA	CASSQRTSGRCNEQFF	TGCGCCAGCAGTCAACGGACTAGCGGGAGGTGTAATGAGCAGTTCTTC
TRBV6-2/TRBV6-3	TRBJ2-4	NA	NA	CASSPTGLAKNIQYF	TGTGCCAGCAGCCCCACAGGGTTAGCCAAAAACATTCAGTACTTC
TRBV5-1	TRBJ2-1	TRBD2	NA	CASSPGLAGYSSYNEQFF	TGCGCCAGCAGCCCGGGACTAGCGGGATATTCGTCCTACAATGAGCAGTTCTTC
TRBV6-4	TRBJ2-7	TRBD2	once	CASSDAPRYSSGNYEQYF	TGTGCCAGCAGTGACGCCCCAAGGTACAGTAGCGGGAACTACGAGCAGTACTTC
TRBV11-2	TRBJ2-7	NA	NA	CASSRGTYWYEQYF	TGTGCCAGCAGCAGGGGGACGTATTGGTACGAGCAGTACTTC
TRBV5-6	TRBJ1-1	TRBD1	NA	CASSKQGAKEAFF	TGTGCCAGCAGCAAACAGGGGGCGAAGGAAGCTTTCTTT
TRBV27	TRBJ1-2	NA	NA	CASSLGGSPSIYGYTF	TGTGCCAGCAGTTTGGGGGGCTCCCCCTCCATCTATGGCTACACCTTC